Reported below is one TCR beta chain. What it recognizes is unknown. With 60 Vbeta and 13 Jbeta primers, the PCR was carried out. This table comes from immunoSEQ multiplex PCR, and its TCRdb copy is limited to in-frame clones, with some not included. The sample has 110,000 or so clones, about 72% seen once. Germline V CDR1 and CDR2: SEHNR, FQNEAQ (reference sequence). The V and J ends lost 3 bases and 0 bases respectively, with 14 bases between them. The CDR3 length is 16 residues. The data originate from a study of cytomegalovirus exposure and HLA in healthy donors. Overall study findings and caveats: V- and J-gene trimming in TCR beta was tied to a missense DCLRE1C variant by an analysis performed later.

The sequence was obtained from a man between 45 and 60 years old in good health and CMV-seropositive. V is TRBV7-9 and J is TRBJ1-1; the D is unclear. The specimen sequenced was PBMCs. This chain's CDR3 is CASSLSGGLMNTEAFF. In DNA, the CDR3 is TGTGCCAGCAGCTTGTCCGGAGGTCTTATGAACACTGAAGCTTTCTTT.